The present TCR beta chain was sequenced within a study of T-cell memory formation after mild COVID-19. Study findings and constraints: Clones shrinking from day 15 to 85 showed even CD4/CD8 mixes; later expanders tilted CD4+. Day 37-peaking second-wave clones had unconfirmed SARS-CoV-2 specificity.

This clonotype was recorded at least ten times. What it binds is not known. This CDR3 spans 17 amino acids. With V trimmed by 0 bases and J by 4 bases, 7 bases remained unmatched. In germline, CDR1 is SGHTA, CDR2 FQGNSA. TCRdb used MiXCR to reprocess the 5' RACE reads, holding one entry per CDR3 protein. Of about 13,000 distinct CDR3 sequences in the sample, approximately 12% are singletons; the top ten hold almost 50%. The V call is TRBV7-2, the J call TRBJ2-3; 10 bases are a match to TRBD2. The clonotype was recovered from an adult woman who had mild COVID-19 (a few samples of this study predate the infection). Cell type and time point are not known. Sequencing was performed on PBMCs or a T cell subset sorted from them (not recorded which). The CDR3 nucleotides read TGTGCCAGCAGCTTAGCCCTCCTAGCGGGAGTCCCAGATACGCAGTATTTT. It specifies CASSLALLAGVPDTQYF.